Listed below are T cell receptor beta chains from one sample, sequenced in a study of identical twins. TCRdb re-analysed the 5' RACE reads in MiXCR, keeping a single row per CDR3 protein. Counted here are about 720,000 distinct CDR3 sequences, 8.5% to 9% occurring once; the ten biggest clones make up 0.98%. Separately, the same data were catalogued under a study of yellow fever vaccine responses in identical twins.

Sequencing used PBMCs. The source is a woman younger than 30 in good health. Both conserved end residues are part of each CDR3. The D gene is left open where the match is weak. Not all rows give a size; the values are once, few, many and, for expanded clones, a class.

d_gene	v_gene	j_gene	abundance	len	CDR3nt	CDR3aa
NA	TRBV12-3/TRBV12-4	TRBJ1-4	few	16	TGTGCCAGCAGTTTAGGGGGGGCAAGAACTAATGAAAAACTGTTTTTT	CASSLGGARTNEKLFF
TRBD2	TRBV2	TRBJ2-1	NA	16	TGTGCCAGCAGTGAAACTGGACTAGCGGCCTACAATGAGCAGTTCTTC	CASSETGLAAYNEQFF
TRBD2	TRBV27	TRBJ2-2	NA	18	TGTGCCAGCAGTCCGGGAGGACTAGCGGGGGGGACCGGCGGGGAGCTGTTTTTT	CASSPGGLAGGTGGELFF
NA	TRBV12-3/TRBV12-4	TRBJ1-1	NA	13	TGTGCCAGCAACGTATGGGGGTTCACTGAAGCTTTCTTT	CASNVWGFTEAFF
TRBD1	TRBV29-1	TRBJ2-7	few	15	TGCAGCGTTGAAGGACACCCGGGACAGGCCTACGAGCAGTACTTC	CSVEGHPGQAYEQYF
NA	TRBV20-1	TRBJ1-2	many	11	TGCAGTGCTCGGGTGGGCTATGGCTACACCTTC	CSARVGYGYTF
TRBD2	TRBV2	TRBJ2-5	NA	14	TGTGCCAGCACCCAACTAGCGGGACTGGAGACCCAGTACTTC	CASTQLAGLETQYF
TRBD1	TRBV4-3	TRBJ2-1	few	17	TGCGCCAGCAGCCAAGGGACAGGGAGAAGCTCCTACAATGAGCAGTTCTTC	CASSQGTGRSSYNEQFF
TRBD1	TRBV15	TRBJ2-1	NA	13	TGTGCCACCAGCCCAAGGACAGGGTATGAGCAGTTCTTC	CATSPRTGYEQFF
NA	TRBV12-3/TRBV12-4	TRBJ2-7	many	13	TGTGCCAGCAGTGGCAGGTTGTCCTACGAGCAGTACTTC	CASSGRLSYEQYF
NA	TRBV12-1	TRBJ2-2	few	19	TGTGCCAGCAGCTTTGTTGCCGGACTAGCGGGGTTTTTCACCGGGGAGCTGTTTTTT	CASSFVAGLAGFFTGELFF
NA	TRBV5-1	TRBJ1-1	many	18	TGCGCCAGCAGCTTGGGGGGTTCCCTGGTCCGTTCTCGCACTGAAGCTTTCTTT	CASSLGGSLVRSRTEAFF
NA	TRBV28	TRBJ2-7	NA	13	TGTGCCATCTCCGGGCCGAACTACTACGAGCAGTACTTC	CAISGPNYYEQYF
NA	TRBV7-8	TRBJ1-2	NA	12	TGTGCCAGCAGCTTAGGTGGGGCCGGCTACACCTTC	CASSLGGAGYTF
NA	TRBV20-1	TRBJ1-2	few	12	TGCAGTGCTCCTAAGGCCGGGGGCGCGATCACCTTC	CSAPKAGGAITF
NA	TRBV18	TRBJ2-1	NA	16	TGTGCCAGCTCACCGCCTAGGAACACAGGCCACTATGAGCAGTTCTTC	CASSPPRNTGHYEQFF
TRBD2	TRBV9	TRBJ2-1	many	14	TGTGCCAGCAGCGTAGTTGCGGGGGGCAATGAGCAGTTCTTC	CASSVVAGGNEQFF
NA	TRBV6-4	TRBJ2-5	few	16	TGTGCCAGCAGTGACTTTGATAGCGGAGACCAAGAGACCCAGTACTTC	CASSDFDSGDQETQYF
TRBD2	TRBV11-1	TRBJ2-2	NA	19	TGTGCCAGCAGCCCCCTCGGCGGGACTAGCGGAGTGAACACCGGGGAGCTGTTTTTT	CASSPLGGTSGVNTGELFF
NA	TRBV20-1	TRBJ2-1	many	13	TGCAGTGCTAGGGTTCTCCTATACAATGAGCAGTTCTTC	CSARVLLYNEQFF
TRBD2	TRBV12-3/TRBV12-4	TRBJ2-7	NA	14	TGTGCCAGCACCCCCGGGACTAGCGGGAACGAGCAGTACTTC	CASTPGTSGNEQYF
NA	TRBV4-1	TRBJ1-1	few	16	TGCGCCAGCAGCCAAGATCCTTCGGTAGCCGGGACTGAAGCTTTCTTT	CASSQDPSVAGTEAFF
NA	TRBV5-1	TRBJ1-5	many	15	TGCGCCAGCAGCTTGGGAACAGGAAGCAATCAGCCCCAGCATTTT	CASSLGTGSNQPQHF
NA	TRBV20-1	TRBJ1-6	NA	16	TGCAGTGCTCCGGGACTCACGGGCTCCTATAATTCACCCCTCCACTTT	CSAPGLTGSYNSPLHF
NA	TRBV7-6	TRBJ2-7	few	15	TGTGCCAGCAGCTTAGAGGTAGGCCTCTCCTACGAGCAGTACTTC	CASSLEVGLSYEQYF
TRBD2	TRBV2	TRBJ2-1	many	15	TGTGCCAGCAGTGAACGGCGGGGGTTGGGCAATGAGCAGTTCTTC	CASSERRGLGNEQFF
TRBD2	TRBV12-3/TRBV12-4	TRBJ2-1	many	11	TGTGCCAGCGCTAGCGGGAGTATGTTGTTCTTC	CASASGSMLFF
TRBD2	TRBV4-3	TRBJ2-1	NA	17	TGCGCCAGCAGCCAAGATAGGGGGACTAGCGGAAACAATGAGCAGTTCTTC	CASSQDRGTSGNNEQFF
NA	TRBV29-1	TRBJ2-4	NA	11	TGCAGCGCCGCCAACCTGGACATTCAGTACTTC	CSAANLDIQYF
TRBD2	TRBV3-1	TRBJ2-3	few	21	TGTGCCAGCAGCCAAGATCGGAGTAGCGGGGGTAGGATTGCCGCCACAGATACGCAGTATTTT	CASSQDRSSGGRIAATDTQYF
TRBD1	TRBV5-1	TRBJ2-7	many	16	TGCGCCAGCAGCTTGGCTCGCAGGACAGGGGTATACGAGCAGTACTTC	CASSLARRTGVYEQYF
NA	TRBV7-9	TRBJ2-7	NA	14	TGTGCCAGCAGCCTAGGAAGTAGATCCTACGAGCAGTACTTC	CASSLGSRSYEQYF
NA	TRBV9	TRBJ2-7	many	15	TGTGCCAGCAGCGAATGGGCAGGGGATGTACTGGGGCAGTACTTC	CASSEWAGDVLGQYF
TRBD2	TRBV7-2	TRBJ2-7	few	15	TGTGCCAGCAGCTTAGTCGGACTAGCGGGAGAAGAGCAGTACTTC	CASSLVGLAGEEQYF
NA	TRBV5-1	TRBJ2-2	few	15	TGCGCCAGCAGCGTGGATCCAGGAGGGAAAGGGGAGCTGTTTTTT	CASSVDPGGKGELFF
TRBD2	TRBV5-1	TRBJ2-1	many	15	TGCGCCAGCAGCCCACCTAGCGGGGGATACAATGAGCAGTTCTTC	CASSPPSGGYNEQFF
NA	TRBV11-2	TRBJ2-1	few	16	TGTGCCAGCAGCTTAGATCCGGGTCCTACTAACAATGAGCAGTTCTTC	CASSLDPGPTNNEQFF
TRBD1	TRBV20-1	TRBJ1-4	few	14	TGCAGTGCTCCACTGGACAGGGGGTTTGAAAAACTGTTTTTT	CSAPLDRGFEKLFF
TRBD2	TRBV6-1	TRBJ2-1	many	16	TGTGCCAGCAGATTCAAAAATGGGGGGGATTACAATGAGCAGTTCTTC	CASRFKNGGDYNEQFF